The 14 T cell receptor beta chains reported below all come from one sample, sequenced in a study of human T cells and chemical hapten exposure. TCRdb reprocessed the RACE reads with MiXCR, giving one entry per CDR3 protein. Of almost 40,000 distinct CDR3 sequences in the sample, more than 8% were seen once. Sample time point: patch test 3, about 24 weeks after DPC sensitization. Treatment in this sample: therapeutic diphenylcyclopropenone sensitization with weekly scalp DPC. The authors' total RNA extraction used unfractionated whole blood. Sample: whole blood, taken in connection with sensitization to the hapten diphenylcyclopropenone (DPC). These TCRs come from a man aged 50-60 years with alopecia areata. Some clones in this sample may be carry-over from other donors' samples.

The gene calls are TRBV29-1 and TRBJ2-1, with 7 bases lining up with TRBD1. The CDR3 has 11 amino acids. The germline V gene has CDR1 SQVTM and CDR2 ANQGSEA. The junction had 3 bases not matched to a gene; V was cut back by 4 bases and J by 9 bases. The CDR3 DNA reads TGCAGCGTTGGGGGGACAGTTGAGCAGTTCTTC. It codes for CSVGGTVEQFF.

This clonotype was counted at least ten times. The rearrangement links TRBV4-2 to TRBJ2-1, with 8 bases aligning to TRBD2. With V trimmed by 5 bases and J by 7 bases, 7 bases remained unmatched. This CDR3 spans 14 amino acids. Germline CDR1 reads LGHNA; CDR2 reads YNFKEQ. The CDR3 protein is CASSMGLDINEQFF. The CDR3 DNA reads as TGTGCCAGCAGCATGGGACTAGATATAAATGAGCAGTTCTTC.

This clonotype was counted many times. This rearrangement joins TRBV24-1 to TRBJ1-5; D unresolved. Deletions cut 4 bases from V and 2 bases from J, with 11 bases between. The germline V gene encodes CDR1 KGHDR and CDR2 SFDVKD. CDR3 length: 15 amino acids. Here the CDR3 reads CATSDRTSGNQPQHF. The CDR3 DNA follows: TGTGCCACCAGTGACCGGACGAGCGGCAATCAGCCCCAGCATTTT.

There are a few counts of this clonotype. The chain uses TRBV7-9 and TRBJ1-4; D uncertain. V lost 1 base and J lost 8, with 20 bases in between. The CDR3 consists of 17 residues. Germline V gene lookup returns CDR1 SEHNR and CDR2 FQNEAQ (reference sequence). The CDR3 nucleotides are TGTGCCAGCAGCTTAGACATCACGGGATCAGCGAGGGAAAAACTGTTTTTT. Translating it yields CASSLDITGSAREKLFF.

V and J are TRBV6-6 and TRBJ1-1, with TRBD1 matching over 7 bases. Looked up from germline, CDR1 is MNHNY and CDR2 is SVGAGI (reference sequence). Trimming took 2 bases from V and 3 from J; bases not matched to a gene: 6. The CDR3 has 15 residues. The CDR3 spells CASSYPPDRYTEAFF. In DNA form, the CDR3 reads TGTGCCAGCAGTTACCCTCCGGACAGGTACACTGAAGCTTTCTTT.

This clonotype showed up many times. The genes are TRBV20-1 and TRBJ2-1, with D uncertain. From germline, CDR1 is DFQATT and CDR2 SNEGSKA (reference sequence). Trimming left V 2 bases short and J 0 bases short, with 14 bases between. This CDR3 spans 16 amino acids. The CDR3 here is CSARTLGIYSYNEQFF. The CDR3 DNA reads TGCAGTGCTAGAACCCTGGGCATATACTCCTACAATGAGCAGTTCTTC.

CDR3 residues: CASSLGLALYNEQFF. The CDR3 DNA reads as TGTGCCAGCAGCTTGGGTCTAGCGCTTTACAATGAGCAGTTCTTC. The chain uses TRBV5-4 and TRBJ2-1; possible D gene TRBD2, 6 bases. The CDR3 has 15 residues. V was shortened by 0 bases and J by 4 bases, with 11 bases between the two germline ends. Germline V gives CDR1 SGHNT, CDR2 YYREEE (reference sequence).

V and J are TRBV29-1 and TRBJ2-2; TRBD1 matches 8 bases. The CDR3 loop spans 14 amino acids. Per the germline V gene, CDR1 is SQVTM and CDR2 is ANQGSEA. The V and J ends lost 6 bases and 1 base, in that order; junction bases with no gene match: 4. The CDR3 bases are TGCAGCGTAGACGGACAGGGGAACACCGGGGAGCTGTTTTTT. Translating it yields CSVDGQGNTGELFF.

This clonotype has at least ten counts. The CDR3 sequence: CSVRSSGRADTQYF. The CDR3 DNA sequence: TGCAGCGTTCGGAGTAGCGGGAGGGCAGATACGCAGTATTTT. The chain carries TRBV29-1 and TRBJ2-3; 11 nucleotides line up with TRBD2. V was pared by 5 bases and J by 4 bases, with 5 bases of the junction left unmatched. The CDR3 totals 14 residues. Germline CDR1 is SQVTM and CDR2 is ANQGSEA.

V gene TRBV15 combines with J gene TRBJ2-7; 12 nucleotides align to TRBD2. The V segment lost 4 bases and the J segment 5 bases; nucleotides outside the gene matches: 6. The CDR3 runs to 15 residues. Per the germline V gene, CDR1 is LNHNV and CDR2 is YYDKDF (reference sequence). CDR3 region: CATSKKRTSGDEQYF. The CDR3, as DNA: TGTGCCACCAGCAAGAAAAGGACTAGCGGGGACGAGCAGTACTTC.

This clonotype showed up many times. The rearrangement uses TRBV20-1 and TRBJ1-1; 7 bases fit TRBD1. The CDR3 is 12 residues long. Germline values: CDR1 DFQATT, CDR2 SNEGSKA (reference sequence). The V gene end was trimmed by 4 bases and the J gene end by 1 base; junction bases not matched to a gene: 0. The DNA for the CDR3 is TGCAGTGCTAACAGGGGGAACACTGAAGCTTTCTTT. Amino acids: CSANRGNTEAFF.

This clonotype was detected ten times or more. A read error is likely, as this CDR3 ends without the conserved phenylalanine or tryptophan. The chain combines TRBV29-1 with TRBJ2-2; 10 bases fit TRBD1. V was pared by 7 bases and J by 2 bases, with 1 base of the junction left unmatched. The CDR3 runs to 13 residues. Looked up from germline, CDR1 is SQVTM and CDR2 is ANQGSEA. The CDR3 protein is CSATGGNTGELFL. In DNA form, the CDR3 reads TGCAGCGCGACAGGGGGCAACACCGGGGAGCTGTTTCTT.

This clonotype was seen repeatedly, ten times or more. This chain uses TRBV5-1 with TRBJ2-1; TRBD1 matches at 9 bases. CDR1 and CDR2 from the germline V gene are SGHRS and YFSETQ. The CDR3 totals 15 residues. Losses at the gene ends were 4 bases for V and 10 bases for J; bases not matched to a gene: 12. Here the CDR3 DNA reads TGCGCCAGCAGCACTTCCGGGACAGGGTCCCGAGAGCAGTTCTTC. Its protein product is CASSTSGTGSREQFF.

This clonotype turned up a few times. The V and J genes are TRBV6-6 and TRBJ1-4; possibly TRBD1 for D (5 bases). CDR1 MNHNY and CDR2 SVGAGI come from the germline V gene (reference sequence). The CDR3 is 15 amino acids. The V end was cut by 2 bases, the J end by 6 bases, with 13 bases between. The CDR3 DNA is TGTGCCAGCAGTTACCAGGACATCGGGGATGAAAAACTGTTTTTT. This encodes CASSYQDIGDEKLFF.